The 9 T cell receptor beta chains below were found in one sample sequenced in a study of blood T cell repertoires in COVID-19. Sequencing used immunoSEQ multiplex PCR; TCRdb keeps in-frame clones, though not all of them. The sample records under 400,000 clones, 90% being singletons. The sequenced sample consisted of peripheral blood. Receptor source: a man between 18 and 35 years old with active or convalescent COVID-19.

The chain joins TRBV2 to TRBJ1-6; 9 bases map to TRBD1. The ends lost 1 base at V and 8 bases at J; junction bases unmatched: 0. Germline V gene data show CDR1 as SNHLY and CDR2 as FYNNEI. The CDR3 has 14 residues. This chain's CDR3 is CASSEGQGDSPLHF. Written as DNA, the CDR3 is TGTGCCAGCAGTGAAGGACAGGGGGATTCACCCCTCCACTTT.

The chain is built from TRBV11-3 and TRBJ2-3; TRBD1 aligns across 7 bases. J gave up 0 bases and V 5 bases, and 5 bases lay outside the gene matches. CDR3 length: 15 amino acids. Germline V gene sequence: CDR1 SGHNT, CDR2 YENEEA. DNA of the CDR3: TGTGCCAGCAGCCTCCGACAGGGCAGCACAGATACGCAGTATTTT. Its protein product is CASSLRQGSTDTQYF.

This clone was seen only a few times. V usage is TRBV27 and J usage is TRBJ1-5, with D tentatively TRBD1 (5 bases). This CDR3 is built from 13 residues. The ends were cut back, 5 bases at V and 4 bases at J, with 9 bases in the middle. Per the germline V gene, CDR1 is MNHEY and CDR2 is SMNVEV (reference sequence). The DNA of the CDR3 is TGTGCCAGCAGTAGTACAGGAAATCAGCCCCAGCATTTT. Amino acid sequence: CASSSTGNQPQHF.

This clone was seen only once. Other DNA sequences of this sample code for an identical CDR3. The V call is TRBV28, the J call TRBJ2-7; D call uncertain. The ends were cut back, 2 bases at V and 4 bases at J, with 6 bases in the middle. This CDR3 has 12 residues. Germline loops: CDR1 MDHEN, CDR2 SYDVKM. CDR3 loop: CASSLGLYEQYF. As DNA, the CDR3 is TGTGCCAGCAGTTTAGGCCTGTACGAGCAGTACTTC.

The CDR3 reads CASSVGATGSRFEQYF. In DNA form, the CDR3 reads TGTGCCAGCAGCGTCGGAGCCACAGGGAGTCGGTTCGAGCAGTACTTC. The gene calls are TRBV7-2 and TRBJ2-7, with D possibly matching TRBD1 (6 bases). Germline CDR1 is SGHTA and CDR2 is FQGNSA. V was shortened by 5 bases and J by 6 bases, with 23 bases between the two germline ends. The CDR3 consists of 16 residues. Together with reference TRBV7-2 and TRBJ2-7, the CDR3 gives the full variable domain: GAGVSQSPSNKVTEKGKDVELRCDPISGHTALYWYRQSLGQGLEFLIYFQGNSAPDKSGLPSDRFSAERTGGSVSTLTIQRTQQEDSAVYLCASSVGATGSRFEQYFGPGTRLTVT.

J is TRBJ1-1 and V is TRBV2; D perhaps matches TRBD1 (6 bases). Deletions cut 5 bases from V and 4 bases from J, with 14 bases between. This CDR3 region has 14 residues. Germline CDR1 SNHLY, CDR2 FYNNEI. CDR3 sequence: CASSRGQLSTEAFF. The CDR3, as DNA: TGTGCCAGCAGTAGAGGACAGCTATCCACTGAAGCTTTCTTT. The entire variable domain, with the rest obtained from reference TRBV2 and TRBJ1-1, is as follows: EPEVTQTPSHQVTQMGQEVILRCVPISNHLYFYWYRQILGQKVEFLVSFYNNEISEKSEIFDDQFSVERPDGSNFTLKIRSTKLEDSAMYFCASSRGQLSTEAFFGQGTRLTVV.

The chain employs TRBV4-1 and TRBJ1-1; D is unclear. V was shortened by 0 bases and J by 2 bases, with 7 bases between the two germline ends. The CDR3 sequence is 14 residues long. The germline V gene has CDR1 MGHRA and CDR2 YSYEKL. CDR3 amino acids: CASSQESTNTEAFF. The CDR3 DNA sequence: TGCGCCAGCAGCCAAGAGTCGACTAACACTGAAGCTTTCTTT.

This clone was detected a few times. This CDR3 is also generated by other DNA sequences in the sample. The chain recombines TRBV28 with TRBJ1-3, with a possible D match to TRBD1 (5 bases). Trimming left V 6 bases short and J 1 base short, with 10 bases between. The CDR3 is made up of 14 amino acids. CDR1 is MDHEN and CDR2 is SYDVKM in the germline V gene. CDR3 protein: CASSGGGSGNTIYF. CDR3 nucleotides: TGTGCCAGCAGCGGGGGGGGATCTGGAAACACCATATATTTT.

The chain couples TRBV9 to TRBJ1-6, with 10 bases matching TRBD1. This CDR3 comprises 16 residues. With V trimmed by 1 base and J by 8 bases, 6 bases remained unmatched. The V gene's germline CDR1 is SGDLS and CDR2 YYNGEE. Here the CDR3 DNA reads TGTGCCAGCAGCGTAAGCACCGGGACAGGGGATTCACCCCTCCACTTT. Its translation: CASSVSTGTGDSPLHF.